A single T cell receptor (beta chain) is shown here with its context. What it recognizes is unknown. The sample comes from a study of regulatory T cells in long-lasting Graves disease. Library construction for TCR beta used iRepertoire HTBI primers and Arm-PCR of CDR3 regions. Authors' analysis steps: Sample data revealed about 60 TRBV and 12 to 15 TRBJ segments. Using its own MiXCR run on the multiplex PCR reads, TCRdb lists one record per CDR3 protein. The V and J calls shown here were made by TCRdb, not taken from the authors' results. The table includes roughly 520,000 distinct CDR3 sequences, around 12% detected once. Study results and limitations: It was possible that the small sample size reduced accuracy. Persistent Graves' patients showed less TCR diversity than newly diagnosed patients showed.

This CDR3 has 13 amino acids. Between the trimmed V and J ends, which lost 6 bases and 5 bases, there was a span of 14 bases. Germline V gene sequence: CDR1 ENHRY, CDR2 SYGVKD. Time point defined: newly diagnosed GD, antithyroid drugs for less than 3 months. The TCR library used RNA extracted from PBMCs. These same records also appear under a second study, on T cells in Graves' hyperthyroidism and ophthalmopathy. From that paper: With the HTBI primer set, the TCR CDR3 went through a first round of RT-PCR.

This chain links TRBV10-3 with TRBJ2-7, with no clear D. Sequences were derived from peripheral blood mononuclear cells (PBMCs), sampled at new diagnosis, from a patient treated with antithyroid drugs. This clonotype originated in a woman aged 30 to 39 with Graves disease. The CDR3 loop is CAISPGPGNEQYF. The CDR3 DNA reads as TGTGCCATCAGCCCGGGCCCTGGGAACGAGCAGTACTTC.